The 7 T cell receptor beta chains below all came from one sample that was sequenced in a study of cytomegalovirus exposure and HLA in healthy donors. The PCR ran on 60 Vbeta and 13 Jbeta primers. Using immunoSEQ multiplex PCR, the repertoire was profiled, and TCRdb retains in-frame clones only, with some absent. The table includes about 200,000 clones, around 79% detected once. Sequenced material: PBMCs. Receptors were obtained from a girl between 10 and 17 years old in good health and CMV-seropositive.

J is TRBJ2-5 and V is TRBV12-5, with D perhaps matching TRBD1 (5 bases). Trimming pared 1 base from V and 3 bases from J, leaving 21 bases between. CDR1 LGHNT and CDR2 FRNRAP come from the germline V gene. This CDR3 region has 18 residues. CDR3 sequence (DNA): TGTGCTAGTGGTTTGGGGACACAAAAGGTCGAAGGGAAAGAGACCCAGTACTTC. Protein product: CASGLGTQKVEGKETQYF.

The chain employs TRBV10-2 and TRBJ1-3; D is ambiguous. V dropped 10 bases and J dropped 2 bases, with 6 bases sitting between them. Germline values: CDR1 WSHSY, CDR2 SAAADI. The CDR3 runs 11 residues. The CDR3 DNA is TGCGCCACCCACACTGGAAACACCATATATTTT. This gives the protein CATHTGNTIYF.

This clone was found a few times. As DNA, the CDR3 is TGTGCCTGGAGTGTTCAGGGTAGCTCCTACGAGCAGTACTTC. Its translation is CAWSVQGSSYEQYF. The chain couples TRBV30 to TRBJ2-7; TRBD1 is a possible D gene (5 bases). The germline CDR1 and CDR2 sequences are GTSNPN and SVGIG (reference sequence). Trimming stripped 0 bases from V and 0 bases from J, with 9 bases between. The CDR3 runs to 14 residues. The whole variable domain, filled in from reference TRBV30 and TRBJ2-7, reads SQTIHQWPATLVQPVGSPLSLECTVEGTSNPNLYWYRQAAGRGLQLLFYSVGIGQISSEVPQNLSASRPQDRQFILSSKKLLLSDSGFYLCAWSVQGSSYEQYFGPGTRLTVT.

The V call is TRBV18, the J call TRBJ1-1; the D gene is possibly TRBD1 (6 bases). From germline, CDR1 is KGHSH and CDR2 LQKENI. The CDR3 spans 18 residues. V was shortened by 2 bases and J by 6 bases, with 25 bases between the two germline ends. The CDR3 bases are TGTGCCAGCTCACCAGGTCAGGGGCCGACCCTTCGATCCCCTGAAGCTTTCTTT. As protein: CASSPGQGPTLRSPEAFF.

This clone was seen more than once but under ten times. The V and J genes are TRBV7-8 and TRBJ1-6; D is unresolved. V was clipped by 1 base and J by 7 bases, with 11 bases between them. Germline lookup yields CDR1 SGHVS and CDR2 FQNEAQ. The CDR3 is 15 residues long. CDR3 loop: CASSLGPPMNSPLHF. In DNA form, the CDR3 reads TGTGCCAGCAGCTTAGGGCCTCCGATGAATTCACCCCTCCACTTT. Complete variable domain (other parts from reference TRBV7-8 and TRBJ1-6): GAGVSQSPRYKVAKRGQDVALRCDPISGHVSLFWYQQALGQGPEFLTYFQNEAQLDKSGLPSDRFFAERPEGSVSTLKIQRTQQEDSAVYLCASSLGPPMNSPLHFGNGTRLTVT.

A few counts support this clone. V is TRBV5-1 and J is TRBJ1-1, with a possible D match to TRBD1 (6 bases). Trimming removed 0 bases from V and 3 bases from J, with 6 bases in between. Germline CDR1 SGHRS, CDR2 YFSETQ. The CDR3 spans 13 residues. Here the CDR3 DNA reads TGCGCCAGCAGCTTGGACAGGGACACTGAAGCTTTCTTT. It translates to CASSLDRDTEAFF.

CDR3 protein: CASSRKGGTSGTSTDTQYF. Here the CDR3 DNA reads TGTGCCAGCAGCAGGAAAGGGGGGACTAGCGGGACCAGCACAGATACGCAGTATTTT. The chain couples TRBV21-1 to TRBJ2-3; the table gives TRBD2 as D, unverified against the DNA. TRBV21-1 is deemed a pseudogene. CDR3 length: 19 amino acids.